One and the same sample provided the 32 T cell receptor beta chains below, sequenced in a study of T cell responses to AZD1222 COVID-19 vaccine. Assay: immunoSEQ multiplex PCR; the TCRdb copy retains only in-frame clones and omits some. The sample includes 98,000 or so clones, roughly 89% of them seen just once. Sequencing was performed on peripheral blood, taken on day 0 of MenACWY control vaccination. These receptors all come from an adult in good health.

The chain recombines TRBV12-3 or TRBV12-4 with TRBJ1-5; D uncertain. V was cut by 3 bases and J by 4 bases, with 7 bases left in between. The CDR3 loop spans 13 amino acids. Here the CDR3 reads CASSLGSNQPQHF. CDR3 sequence (DNA): TGTGCCAGCAGTTTGGGCAGTAATCAGCCCCAGCATTTT.

V gene TRBV6-5 combines with J gene TRBJ1-1, with D hard to call. CDR3 length equals 12 residues. Germline CDR1 and CDR2: MNHEY and SVGAGI. V was cut by 3 bases and J by 11 bases, with 13 bases left in between. The CDR3 DNA sequence: TGTGCCAGCAGTTATACGACGGGTGCTGCTTTCTTT. Its protein product is CASSYTTGAAFF.

This clone was recorded only once. V gene TRBV2 combines with J gene TRBJ1-1; unclear D gene. The V gene's germline CDR1 is SNHLY and CDR2 FYNNEI. Trimming left V 6 bases short and J 1 base short, with 9 bases between. This CDR3 region has 13 residues. Here the CDR3 DNA reads TGTGCCAGCAGGGTAGACGGGAACACTGAAGCTTTCTTT. This translates into CASRVDGNTEAFF.

The chain combines TRBV2 with TRBJ2-4; D ambiguous. Germline V gene lookup returns CDR1 SNHLY and CDR2 FYNNEI. The CDR3 has 15 residues. Deletions cut 4 bases from V and 0 bases from J, with 10 bases between. The CDR3 loop is CASSASSVAKNIQYF. The CDR3 coding sequence is TGTGCCAGCAGTGCCTCCTCGGTAGCCAAAAACATTCAGTACTTC.

V usage is TRBV5-1 and J usage is TRBJ2-2; weak D call: TRBD2 (6 bases). The CDR3 extends over 16 amino acids. Germline-derived CDR1 and CDR2 are SGHRS and YFSETQ. V was pared by 4 bases and J by 1 base, with 14 bases between. CDR3 residues: CASSMTSPVNTGELFF. For the CDR3, the DNA is TGCGCCAGCAGCATGACTAGTCCCGTGAACACCGGGGAGCTGTTTTTT.

The rearrangement joins TRBV20-1 to TRBJ2-5; TRBD1 or TRBD2 may be the D gene (5 bases each). CDR1 is DFQATT, CDR2 SNEGSKA, per germline (reference sequence). This CDR3 has 11 amino acids. DNA of the CDR3: TGCAGGGCTGGGGGAGCGGAGACCCAGTACTTC. Protein sequence: CRAGGAETQYF.

This CDR3 is CATSDPRQGNNEQFF. As DNA, the CDR3 is TGTGCCACCAGTGATCCCCGACAGGGGAACAATGAGCAGTTCTTC. The V gene is TRBV24-1, the J gene TRBJ2-1; the match to TRBD1 covers 8 bases. The germline CDR1 and CDR2 sequences are KGHDR and SFDVKD. This CDR3 is built from 15 residues. V gave up 3 bases and J gave up 5 bases; unmatched junction bases: 5.

The rearrangement links TRBV6-5 to TRBJ2-5; 11 nucleotides agree with TRBD2. The length of the CDR3 is 13 residues. Trimming at V came to 9 bases and at J to 2 bases, leaving 2 bases not matched to a gene. CDR1 and CDR2 from the germline V gene are MNHEY and SVGAGI. CDR3: CASVAGGQETQYF. The CDR3 DNA reads as TGTGCCAGTGTAGCGGGGGGGCAAGAGACCCAGTACTTC.

The gene calls are TRBV6-1 and TRBJ1-2; D is uncertain. CDR3 size: 14 residues. Germline V gene lookup returns CDR1 MNHNS and CDR2 SASEGT. V gave up 3 bases and J gave up 5 bases, with 13 bases separating them. CDR3 DNA: TGTGCCAGCAGTGACCGGACCATGCAGTATGGCTACACCTTC. Protein: CASSDRTMQYGYTF.

This sequence joins TRBV5-1 and TRBJ2-7, with D perhaps matching TRBD2 (5 bases). The CDR3 has 13 amino acids. Germline V lookup: CDR1 SGHRS, CDR2 YFSETQ. V was clipped by 5 bases and J by 2 bases, with 11 bases between them. The CDR3 here is CASSEGSAYEQYF. CDR3 in DNA: TGCGCCAGCAGTGAAGGGAGCGCCTACGAGCAGTACTTC. The entire variable domain, with the rest obtained from reference TRBV5-1 and TRBJ2-7, is as follows: KAGVTQTPRYLIKTRGQQVTLSCSPISGHRSVSWYQQTPGQGLQFLFEYFSETQRNKGNFPGRFSGRQFSNSRSEMNVSTLELGDSALYLCASSEGSAYEQYFGPGTRLTVT.

V gene TRBV5-1 combines with J gene TRBJ1-2; weak D call: TRBD1 (6 bases). Germline V gene lookup returns CDR1 SGHRS and CDR2 YFSETQ. This CDR3 contains 18 residues. The V end was cut by 3 bases, the J end by 1 base, with 22 bases between. CDR3: CASSSPDVNRAGNYGYTF. The CDR3 region has the DNA TGCGCCAGCAGCTCCCCTGACGTTAACAGGGCAGGTAACTATGGCTACACCTTC. Full variable domain (missing parts from reference TRBV5-1 and TRBJ1-2): KAGVTQTPRYLIKTRGQQVTLSCSPISGHRSVSWYQQTPGQGLQFLFEYFSETQRNKGNFPGRFSGRQFSNSRSEMNVSTLELGDSALYLCASSSPDVNRAGNYGYTFGSGTRLTVV.

This rearrangement joins TRBV19 to TRBJ2-2; possible D gene TRBD2, 6 bases. The V end lost 5 bases, the J end lost 7 bases, and 17 bases lay between the germline ends. CDR1 is LNHDA, CDR2 SQIVND, per germline (reference sequence). This CDR3 spans 15 amino acids. The CDR3 region has the DNA TGTGCCAGTAGTCCGGGCCTATGGCGGGGCGGGGAGCTGTTTTTT. It specifies CASSPGLWRGGELFF.

This CDR3 reads CASSQDRAGELFF. CDR3 coding DNA: TGCGCCAGCAGCCAAGACAGGGCCGGGGAGCTGTTTTTT. The chain employs TRBV4-3 and TRBJ2-2; D perhaps matches TRBD1 (5 bases). V gave up 0 bases and J gave up 6 bases, with 5 bases separating them. Germline V CDR1 and CDR2: LGHNA, YSLEER. This CDR3 region has 13 residues.

This clone was seen once. V gene TRBV2 combines with J gene TRBJ2-1, with 8 bases aligning to TRBD1. The CDR3 loop spans 13 amino acids. Germline V gives CDR1 SNHLY, CDR2 FYNNEI. Trimming cost V 4 bases and J 10 bases; bases outside gene matches: 6. CDR3 loop: CASSVTGEREQFF. CDR3 DNA sequence: TGTGCCAGCAGTGTGACAGGGGAGCGGGAGCAGTTCTTC.

DNA of the CDR3: TGTGCCAGCAGCTTGTCGGGGGGCGCAGATACGCAGTATTTT. This codes for CASSLSGGADTQYF. The chain carries TRBV7-3 and TRBJ2-3, with a weak D call TRBD2 (7 bases). The CDR3 sequence is 14 residues long. The V end lost 3 bases, the J end lost 4 bases, and 11 bases lay between the germline ends. Per the germline V gene, CDR1 is SGHTA and CDR2 is FQGTGA.

The CDR3 sequence: CASSYLGRPDTEAFF. In DNA form, the CDR3 reads TGTGCCAGCAGTTACTTAGGACGGCCAGACACTGAAGCTTTCTTT. This chain connects TRBV6-5 to TRBJ1-1; D gene unclear. V was cut by 1 base and J by 3 bases, with 12 bases left in between. Germline CDR1 is MNHEY and CDR2 is SVGAGI. The CDR3 is made up of 15 amino acids.

The chain uses TRBV7-6 and TRBJ1-4; 7 bases align to TRBD1. The V gene's germline CDR1 is SGHVS and CDR2 FNYEAQ. The CDR3 contains 19 residues. After removal of 0 bases from V and 4 bases from J, the junction contained 14 bases not matched to a gene. For the CDR3, the DNA is TGTGCCAGCAGCTTAGCTCTCGAGGCAGGGGGGAGTTTTAATGAAAAACTGTTTTTT. Translating it yields CASSLALEAGGSFNEKLFF.

The V call is TRBV29-1, the J call TRBJ1-1; D is perhaps TRBD1 (6 bases). Trimming removed 7 bases from V and 1 base from J, with 16 bases in between. The CDR3 runs 14 residues. Per the germline V gene, CDR1 is SQVTM and CDR2 is ANQGSEA. The CDR3 region has the DNA TGCAGCGGATACAGGGTCGGGGCGAACACTGAAGCTTTCTTT. Protein sequence: CSGYRVGANTEAFF. Full variable domain (remainder filled in from reference TRBV29-1 and TRBJ1-1): SAVISQKPSRDICQRGTSLTIQCQVDSQVTMMFWYRQQPGQSLTLIATANQGSEATYESGFVIDKFPISRPNLTFSTLTVSNMSPEDSSIYLCSGYRVGANTEAFFGQGTRLTVV.

The V and J genes are TRBV5-1 and TRBJ1-5; the D gene is possibly TRBD1 (5 bases). V gave up 0 bases and J gave up 1 base, with 14 bases separating them. CDR3 size: 17 residues. Germline CDR1 is SGHRS and CDR2 is YFSETQ. The CDR3 here is CASSLDPSGGSNQPQHF. DNA of the CDR3: TGCGCCAGCAGCTTGGACCCTTCCGGGGGAAGCAATCAGCCCCAGCATTTT.

The J gene is TRBJ1-6, the V gene TRBV7-2; D not resolved. The CDR3 runs 14 residues. Trimming took 1 base from V and 2 from J, leaving 3 bases between them. CDR1 and CDR2 from the germline V gene are SGHTA and FQGNSA. The CDR3 region has the DNA TGTGCCAGCAGCTTAGGTGCCTATAATTCACCCCTCCACTTT. It encodes CASSLGAYNSPLHF.

The CDR3, as DNA: TGTGCCAGCAGCGTAGGGTCCTATGGCTACACCTTC. Translation gives CASSVGSYGYTF. V gene TRBV9 combines with J gene TRBJ1-2; D is uncertain. The CDR3 is made up of 12 amino acids. The germline V gene has CDR1 SGDLS and CDR2 YYNGEE. V was cut by 0 bases and J by 4 bases, with 4 bases left in between.

V usage is TRBV6-5 and J usage is TRBJ1-1; D ambiguous. Trimming pared 7 bases from V and 4 bases from J, leaving 13 bases between. The V gene's germline CDR1 is MNHEY and CDR2 SVGAGI. This CDR3 region has 13 residues. The CDR3 DNA reads TGTGCCAGCAACCCCAACGGGGTCACTGAAGCTTTCTTT. Translated, it gives CASNPNGVTEAFF.

This clone showed up just once. The CDR3, as DNA: TGTGCCACCAGCGCGGGACAGGGAACGGGCACAGATACGCAGTATTTT. Protein sequence: CATSAGQGTGTDTQYF. The rearrangement links TRBV15 to TRBJ2-3; TRBD1 aligns across 9 bases. The CDR3 spans 16 residues. V was clipped by 5 bases and J by 1 base; unmatched bases: 7. Germline values: CDR1 LNHNV, CDR2 YYDKDF (reference sequence).

This chain connects TRBV7-3 to TRBJ2-3; D unresolved. V lost 8 bases to trimming and J lost 0 bases, with 15 bases between them. CDR3 length: 15 residues. CDR1 and CDR2 from the germline V gene are SGHTA and FQGTGA. The CDR3 loop reads CASAPDGSSTDTQYF. CDR3 nucleotides: TGTGCCAGCGCCCCGGACGGGTCTAGCACAGATACGCAGTATTTT.

V usage is TRBV5-5 and J usage is TRBJ1-5; 7 bases line up with TRBD1. This CDR3 contains 15 residues. Germline V gives CDR1 SGHKS, CDR2 YYEKEE (reference sequence). V trimming: 0 bases; J trimming: 5 bases; junction bases outside the gene matches: 5. For the CDR3, the DNA is TGTGCCAGCAGCTTGGAGGGACAGAATTATCAGCCCCAGCATTTT. This translates into CASSLEGQNYQPQHF.

The rearrangement joins TRBV18 to TRBJ1-1, with D perhaps TRBD1 (5 bases). CDR3 size: 15 residues. Germline V gene data show CDR1 as KGHSH and CDR2 as LQKENI. The ends were cut back, 3 bases at V and 4 bases at J, with 15 bases in the middle. The DNA for the CDR3 is TGTGCCAGCTCACCTCCATGGGGGAAGGGCACTGAAGCTTTCTTT. Residues: CASSPPWGKGTEAFF.

In this sample, this clone turned up once. The rearrangement joins TRBV24-1 to TRBJ2-3; D is unclear. The CDR3 is 12 residues long. Trimming left V 2 bases short and J 2 bases short, with 1 base between. Germline V gene data show CDR1 as KGHDR and CDR2 as SFDVKD. The CDR3, as DNA: TGTGCCACCAGTGATTCCACAGATACGCAGTATTTT. Translated: CATSDSTDTQYF.

This rearrangement joins TRBV2 to TRBJ1-6; no definite D call. This CDR3 region has 16 residues. Germline CDR1 is SNHLY and CDR2 is FYNNEI. Between the trimmed V and J ends, which lost 6 bases and 6 bases, there was a span of 18 bases. CDR3 protein: CASRPTEIDSNSPLHF. CDR3 DNA: TGTGCCAGCAGGCCGACGGAAATAGACTCTAATTCACCCCTCCACTTT.

V gene TRBV6-4 combines with J gene TRBJ1-2; 7 bases are a match to TRBD1. The CDR3 is 14 residues long. The V gene's germline CDR1 is MRHNA and CDR2 SNTAGT. Losses at the gene ends were 2 bases for V and 6 bases for J; bases not matched to a gene: 6. In nucleotides, the CDR3 is TGTGCCAGCAGTGACACTGGGACAGCGGATGGCTACACCTTC. Amino acid sequence: CASSDTGTADGYTF.

The J gene is TRBJ1-1, the V gene TRBV19; 7 bases map to TRBD1. After removal of 4 bases from V and 7 bases from J, the junction contained 6 bases not matched to a gene. CDR1 is LNHDA and CDR2 is SQIVND in the germline V gene (reference sequence). The CDR3 is 13 amino acids. The CDR3 is CASSNRGLGEAFF. The CDR3 DNA reads TGTGCCAGTAGTAACAGGGGATTGGGTGAAGCTTTCTTT.

The chain is built from TRBV30 and TRBJ1-2; 11 bases align to TRBD1. Germline V gene lookup returns CDR1 GTSNPN and CDR2 SVGIG (reference sequence). V trimming: 1 base; J trimming: 9 bases; junction bases outside the gene matches: 4. The CDR3 has 13 amino acids. CDR3 region: CAWSGTGGVSYTF. The CDR3 region has the DNA TGTGCCTGGAGTGGGACAGGGGGCGTTAGCTACACCTTC.

The chain joins TRBV19 to TRBJ1-2; tentative D call: TRBD1 (6 bases). The CDR3 sequence is 15 residues long. Germline CDR1 is LNHDA and CDR2 is SQIVND (reference sequence). Between the trimmed V and J ends, which lost 5 bases and 6 bases, there was a span of 19 bases. The CDR3 loop is CASSGIRGARDGYTF. DNA for the CDR3: TGTGCCAGTAGTGGTATACGGGGGGCACGAGATGGCTACACCTTC.